This passage covers 12 T cell receptor beta chains from one sample sequenced in a study of identical twins. Each CDR3 protein gets one entry after TCRdb re-called the 5' RACE reads with MiXCR. The sample has 640,000 or so distinct CDR3 sequences; approximately 6.1% are singletons. Sequenced: naive T cells sorted from blood. The receptors stem from a young man in good health.

This chain links TRBV7-9 with TRBJ2-7, with D tentatively TRBD2 (6 bases). Looked up from germline, CDR1 is SEHNR and CDR2 is FQNEAQ (reference sequence). Trimming stripped 0 bases from V and 1 base from J, with 13 bases between. CDR3 size: 16 residues. The CDR3 nucleotides are TGTGCCAGCAGCTTAGCGGGTAGCGGCCTTTCCTACGAGCAGTACTTC. This encodes CASSLAGSGLSYEQYF.

This clonotype showed up many times. The chain combines TRBV20-1 with TRBJ2-5, with D unclear. CDR3 length equals 12 residues. V dropped 1 base and J dropped 5 bases, with 8 bases sitting between them. Germline V CDR1 and CDR2: DFQATT, SNEGSKA (reference sequence). CDR3 sequence: CSARGDFETQYF. In nucleotides, the CDR3 is TGCAGTGCTAGAGGGGATTTCGAGACCCAGTACTTC.

This clonotype was picked up many times. This chain uses TRBV7-3 with TRBJ2-1, with 9 bases lining up with TRBD2. The CDR3 is 12 amino acids. Unmatched junction bases numbered 1, after V lost 3 bases and J lost 10 bases. The germline gives CDR1 SGHTA, CDR2 FQGTGA. The chain's CDR3 is CASSFLAGEQFF. CDR3 coding DNA: TGTGCCAGCAGCTTTCTAGCGGGAGAGCAGTTCTTC. Full variable domain (rest looked up from reference TRBV7-3 and TRBJ2-1): GAGVSQTPSNKVTEKGKYVELRCDPISGHTALYWYRQSLGQGPEFLIYFQGTGAADDSGLPNDRFFAVRPEGSVSTLKIQRTERGDSAVYLCASSFLAGEQFFGPGTRLTVL.

This clonotype was recorded at least ten times. The chain has TRBV5-6 and TRBJ2-3; 10 bases match TRBD1. The V segment lost 3 bases and the J segment 5 bases; nucleotides outside the gene matches: 6. This CDR3 contains 15 residues. CDR1 and CDR2 from the germline V gene are SGHDT and YYEEEE. The CDR3 sequence is CASSYAGQGIDTQYF. CDR3 DNA sequence: TGTGCCAGCAGCTACGCGGGACAGGGGATAGATACGCAGTATTTT.

In this sample, this clonotype turned up many times. The V and J genes are TRBV5-8 and TRBJ1-2; D possibly corresponds to TRBD1 (6 bases). V lost 4 bases to trimming and J lost 1 base, with 14 bases between them. This CDR3 spans 15 amino acids. The germline V gene encodes CDR1 SGHTS and CDR2 YDEGEE. This chain's CDR3 is CASSDTGGGNYGYTF. CDR3 DNA sequence: TGTGCCAGCAGCGATACTGGAGGGGGTAACTATGGCTACACCTTC.

This clonotype occurred a few times. The gene calls are TRBV7-9 and TRBJ1-5; D gene ambiguous. Germline lookup yields CDR1 SEHNR and CDR2 FQNEAQ (reference sequence). The CDR3 has 12 amino acids. Trimming cost V 4 bases and J 4 bases, with 5 bases left between them. The CDR3 nucleotides read TGTGCCAGCAGCTGGGGAAATCAGCCCCAGCATTTT. This codes for CASSWGNQPQHF.

This clonotype was detected only a few times. The CDR3 region has the DNA TGCGCCAGCAGCTTGGGTTCGGGGGGCTCCTACAATGAGCAGTTCTTC. Translating it yields CASSLGSGGSYNEQFF. The chain joins TRBV5-1 to TRBJ2-1; the match to TRBD2 covers 7 bases. This CDR3 has 16 residues. The V and J ends lost 0 bases and 0 bases, in that order; junction bases with no gene match: 3. Germline assignment: CDR1 SGHRS and CDR2 YFSETQ.

Many counts were recorded for this clonotype. The V gene is TRBV4-1, the J gene TRBJ2-1; D uncertain. Germline lookup yields CDR1 MGHRA and CDR2 YSYEKL. The CDR3 runs 19 residues. V gave up 0 bases and J gave up 7 bases, with 25 bases separating them. CDR3: CASSQDSGSWVVSSNEQFF. The CDR3 DNA follows: TGCGCCAGCAGCCAAGATTCCGGTAGTTGGGTGGTGAGTAGTAATGAGCAGTTCTTC.

This clonotype appeared a few times. The chain is built from TRBV12-3 or TRBV12-4 and TRBJ2-1; 9 positions agree with TRBD2. CDR3 length: 18 amino acids. Trimming at V came to 3 bases and at J to 5 bases, leaving 14 bases not matched to a gene. CDR3 protein: CASSFPLSGSGANNEQFF. As DNA, the CDR3 is TGTGCCAGCAGTTTCCCCCTTAGCGGGAGCGGGGCTAACAATGAGCAGTTCTTC.

This clonotype has just a few counts. The CDR3 is CASMTSGGYNEQFF. The DNA for the CDR3 is TGTGCCAGCATGACTAGCGGAGGATACAATGAGCAGTTCTTC. The chain employs TRBV3-1 and TRBJ2-1, with 9 bases aligning to TRBD2. J was trimmed by 4 bases and V by 7 bases; bases with no gene match: 5. The length of the CDR3 is 14 residues. Germline CDR1 LGHDT, CDR2 YNNKEL (reference sequence).

The CDR3 loop reads CASSPTFEQFF. CDR3 nucleotides: TGTGCCAGCAGCCCGACTTTTGAGCAGTTCTTC. The rearrangement uses TRBV7-9 and TRBJ2-1; D not certain. Trimming stripped 5 bases from V and 9 bases from J, with 8 bases between. Germline V gives CDR1 SEHNR, CDR2 FQNEAQ (reference sequence). The CDR3 spans 11 residues.

This clonotype was recorded many times. This chain connects TRBV12-5 to TRBJ2-1, with 7 bases aligning to TRBD1. CDR3 length: 13 residues. V trimming: 6 bases; J trimming: 4 bases; junction bases outside the gene matches: 3. The germline V gene has CDR1 LGHNT and CDR2 FRNRAP. The CDR3 here is CASGTGQYNEQFF. In DNA, the CDR3 is TGTGCTAGTGGGACGGGACAGTACAATGAGCAGTTCTTC.